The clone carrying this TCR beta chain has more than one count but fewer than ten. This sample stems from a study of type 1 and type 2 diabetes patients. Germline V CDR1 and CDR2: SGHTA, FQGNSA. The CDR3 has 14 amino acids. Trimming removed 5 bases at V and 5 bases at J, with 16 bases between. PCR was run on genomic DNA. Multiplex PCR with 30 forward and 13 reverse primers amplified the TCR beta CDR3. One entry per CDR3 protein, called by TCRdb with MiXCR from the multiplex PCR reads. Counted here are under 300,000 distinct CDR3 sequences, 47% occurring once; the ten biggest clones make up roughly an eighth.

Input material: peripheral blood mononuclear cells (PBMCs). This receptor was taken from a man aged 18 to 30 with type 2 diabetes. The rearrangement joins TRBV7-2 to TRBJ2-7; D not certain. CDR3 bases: TGTGCCAGCAGCCTAGGCGTCCGGTCGAACGAGCAGTACTTC. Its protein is CASSLGVRSNEQYF.